This T cell receptor delta chain was recovered during a study of γδ T cells in repeated Plasmodium falciparum infection. Overall study findings and caveats: Vdelta2-negative gammadelta repertoires appeared less diverse and less shared in Malian than Australian children.

Per germline, CDR1 TSWWSYY and CDR2 QGS. The CDR3 length is 21 residues. Vgamma9/Vdelta2+ and Vdelta2-negative gammadelta T cells were flow-sorted from PBMC for bulk sequencing. Concerning this clone: Antigen unknown. The protein held in TCRdb is that of a much larger clone and does not match this DNA's translation at residue 20, likely because of a read error; the protein shown is translated from the DNA.

Sequencing covered both gamma and delta TCR chains per sample. TCRdb reanalysed the multiplex PCR reads with CATT. This table has 55,000 to 70,000 delta-chain clones, around 1.7% appearing once. Sequenced sample: gamma-delta T cells from blood. This clonotype was sampled from a pool of human donors (malaria-infected and uninfected, not separated). The V gene call is TRDV1, and the J gene call is absent; TRDD3, the table's D call, lacks a check against the DNA. CDR3 nucleotide sequence: TGTGCTCTTGGGGAGACCCATGCGTACTGGGGTCCCTTACGCCTTTTTAATAAACTCACCTTT. Encoded protein: CALGETHAYWGPLRLFNKLTF.